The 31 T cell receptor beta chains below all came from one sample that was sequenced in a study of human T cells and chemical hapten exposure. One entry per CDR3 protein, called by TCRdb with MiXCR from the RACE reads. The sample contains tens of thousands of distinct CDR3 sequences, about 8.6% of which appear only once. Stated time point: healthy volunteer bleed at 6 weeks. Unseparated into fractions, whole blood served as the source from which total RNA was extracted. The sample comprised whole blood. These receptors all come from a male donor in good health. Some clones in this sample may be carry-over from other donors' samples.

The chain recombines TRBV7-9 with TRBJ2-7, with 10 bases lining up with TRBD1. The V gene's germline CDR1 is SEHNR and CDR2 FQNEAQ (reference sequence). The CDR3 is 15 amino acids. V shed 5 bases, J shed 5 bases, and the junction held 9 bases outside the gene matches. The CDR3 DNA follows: TGTGCCAGCAGCGTTGAAGACAGGGGGCGGCACGAGCAGTACTTC. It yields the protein CASSVEDRGRHEQYF. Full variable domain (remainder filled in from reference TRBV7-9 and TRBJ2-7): DTGVSQNPRHKITKRGQNVTFRCDPISEHNRLYWYRQTLGQGPEFLTYFQNEAQLEKSRLLSDRFSAERPKGSFSTLEIQRTEQGDSAMYLCASSVEDRGRHEQYFGPGTRLTVT.

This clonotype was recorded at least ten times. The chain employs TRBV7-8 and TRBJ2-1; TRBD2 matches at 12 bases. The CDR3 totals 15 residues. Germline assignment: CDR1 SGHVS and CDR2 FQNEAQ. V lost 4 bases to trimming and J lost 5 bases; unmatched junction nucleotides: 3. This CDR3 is CASSWGLAGHNEQFF. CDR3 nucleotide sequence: TGTGCCAGCAGCTGGGGACTAGCGGGCCACAATGAGCAGTTCTTC.

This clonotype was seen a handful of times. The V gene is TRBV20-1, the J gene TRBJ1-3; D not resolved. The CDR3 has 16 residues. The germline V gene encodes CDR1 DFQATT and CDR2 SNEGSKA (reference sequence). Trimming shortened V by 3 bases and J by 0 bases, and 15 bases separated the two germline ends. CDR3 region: CSASPQMADSGNTIYF. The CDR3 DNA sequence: TGCAGTGCTAGCCCCCAAATGGCAGACTCTGGAAACACCATATATTTT.

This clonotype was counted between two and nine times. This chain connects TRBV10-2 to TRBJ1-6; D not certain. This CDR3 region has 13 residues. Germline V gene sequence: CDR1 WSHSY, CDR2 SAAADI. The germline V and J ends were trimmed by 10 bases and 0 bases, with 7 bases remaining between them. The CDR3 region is CATSSSYNSPLHF. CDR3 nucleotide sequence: TGCGCCACCTCGAGCTCCTATAATTCACCCCTCCACTTT.

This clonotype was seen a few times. For the CDR3, the DNA is TGTGCCAGCAGCTTAGCGCCCGCAGGGCCTGAGCAGTTCTTC. Encoded protein: CASSLAPAGPEQFF. The rearrangement joins TRBV11-2 to TRBJ2-1; TRBD1 is a possible D gene (5 bases). V lost 1 base and J 9 bases, leaving 13 bases between the germline ends. This CDR3 has 14 amino acids. CDR1 and CDR2 (germline): SGHAT, FQNNGV.

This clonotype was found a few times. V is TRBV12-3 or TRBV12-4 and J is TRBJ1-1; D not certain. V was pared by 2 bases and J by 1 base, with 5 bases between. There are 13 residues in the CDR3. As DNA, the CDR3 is TGTGCCAGCAGTTTACCAGGGAACACTGAAGCTTTCTTT. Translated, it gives CASSLPGNTEAFF.

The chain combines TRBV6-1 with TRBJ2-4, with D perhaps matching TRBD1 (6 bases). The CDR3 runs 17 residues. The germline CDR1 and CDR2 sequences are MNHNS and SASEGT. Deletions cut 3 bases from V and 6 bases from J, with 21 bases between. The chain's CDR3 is CASSENLVPGAGNIQYF. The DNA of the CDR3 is TGTGCCAGCAGTGAGAACCTAGTCCCAGGGGCGGGAAACATTCAGTACTTC.

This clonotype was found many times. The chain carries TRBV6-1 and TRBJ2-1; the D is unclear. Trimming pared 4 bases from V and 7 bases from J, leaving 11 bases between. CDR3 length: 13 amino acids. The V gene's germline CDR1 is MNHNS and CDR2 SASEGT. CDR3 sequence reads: CASSAWGGNEQFF. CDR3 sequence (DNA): TGTGCCAGCAGTGCTTGGGGTGGGAATGAGCAGTTCTTC.

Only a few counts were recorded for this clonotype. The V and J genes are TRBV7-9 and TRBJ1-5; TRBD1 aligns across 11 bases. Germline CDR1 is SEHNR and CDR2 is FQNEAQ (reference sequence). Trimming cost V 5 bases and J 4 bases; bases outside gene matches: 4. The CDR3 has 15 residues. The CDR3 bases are TGTGCCAGCAGCCCTGGACAGGGGGCGAATCAGCCCCAGCATTTT. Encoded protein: CASSPGQGANQPQHF.

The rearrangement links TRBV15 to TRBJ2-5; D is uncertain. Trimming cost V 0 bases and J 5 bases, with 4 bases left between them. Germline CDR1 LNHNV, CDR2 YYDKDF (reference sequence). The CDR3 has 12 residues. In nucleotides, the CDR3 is TGTGCCACCAGCAGAGATTCGGAGACCCAGTACTTC. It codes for CATSRDSETQYF.

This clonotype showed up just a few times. Written as DNA, the CDR3 is TGTGCCAGCAGTCATGGACTAGCGGGACGAGATACGCAGTATTTT. Translated: CASSHGLAGRDTQYF. The V call is TRBV27, the J call TRBJ2-3; 12 nucleotides agree with TRBD2. CDR3 size: 15 residues. The germline gives CDR1 MNHEY, CDR2 SMNVEV (reference sequence). J was trimmed by 5 bases and V by 5 bases; bases with no gene match: 5.

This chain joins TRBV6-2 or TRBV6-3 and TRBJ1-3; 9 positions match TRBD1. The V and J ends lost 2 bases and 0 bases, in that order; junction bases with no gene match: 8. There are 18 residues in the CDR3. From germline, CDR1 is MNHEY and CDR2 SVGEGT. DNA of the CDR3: TGTGCCAGCAGTTACCCAACAGGGGGCTCAAGCTCTGGAAACACCATATATTTT. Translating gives CASSYPTGGSSSGNTIYF.

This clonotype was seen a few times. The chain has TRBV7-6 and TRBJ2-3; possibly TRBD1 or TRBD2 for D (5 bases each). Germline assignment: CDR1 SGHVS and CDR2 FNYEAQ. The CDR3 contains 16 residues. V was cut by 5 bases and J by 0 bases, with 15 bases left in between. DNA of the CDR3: TGTGCCAGCAGCCATGGGACCCCGCCTAGCACAGATACGCAGTATTTT. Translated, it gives CASSHGTPPSTDTQYF.

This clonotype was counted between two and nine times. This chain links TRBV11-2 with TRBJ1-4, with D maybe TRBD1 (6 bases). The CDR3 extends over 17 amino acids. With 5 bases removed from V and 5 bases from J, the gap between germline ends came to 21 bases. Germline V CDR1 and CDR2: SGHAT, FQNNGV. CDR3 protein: CASSPWGGAGYNEKLFF. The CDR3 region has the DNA TGTGCCAGCAGCCCCTGGGGGGGGGCGGGGTACAATGAAAAACTGTTTTTT.

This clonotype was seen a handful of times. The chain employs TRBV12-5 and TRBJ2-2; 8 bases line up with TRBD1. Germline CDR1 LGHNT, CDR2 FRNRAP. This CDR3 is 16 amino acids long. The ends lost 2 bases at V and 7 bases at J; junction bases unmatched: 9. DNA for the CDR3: TGTGCTAGTGGTTTGCCATCGGACAGGGCCGGCGGGGAGCTGTTTTTT. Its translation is CASGLPSDRAGGELFF.

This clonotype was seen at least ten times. CDR3 DNA: TGTGCCAGCAGCTTAGTGGGTAGCGGGATCAGGGAGCAGTTCTTC. Translating it yields CASSLVGSGIREQFF. The chain employs TRBV7-6 and TRBJ2-1; 8 nucleotides line up with TRBD2. V trimming: 1 base; J trimming: 10 bases; junction bases outside the gene matches: 9. The CDR3 totals 15 residues. Germline CDR1 is SGHVS and CDR2 is FNYEAQ.

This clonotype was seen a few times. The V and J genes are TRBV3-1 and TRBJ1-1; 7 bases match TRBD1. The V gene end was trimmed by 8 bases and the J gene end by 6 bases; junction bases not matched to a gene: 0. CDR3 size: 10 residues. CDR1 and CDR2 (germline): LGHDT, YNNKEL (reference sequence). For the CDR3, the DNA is TGTGCCAGCCAGGGGGCTGAAGCTTTCTTT. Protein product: CASQGAEAFF.

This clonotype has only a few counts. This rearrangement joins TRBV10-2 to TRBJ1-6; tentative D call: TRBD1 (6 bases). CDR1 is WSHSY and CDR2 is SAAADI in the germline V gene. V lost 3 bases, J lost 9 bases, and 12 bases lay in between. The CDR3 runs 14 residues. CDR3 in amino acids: CASSDRGFLSPLHF. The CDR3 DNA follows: TGCGCCAGCAGTGACAGGGGATTTCTTTCACCCCTCCACTTT.

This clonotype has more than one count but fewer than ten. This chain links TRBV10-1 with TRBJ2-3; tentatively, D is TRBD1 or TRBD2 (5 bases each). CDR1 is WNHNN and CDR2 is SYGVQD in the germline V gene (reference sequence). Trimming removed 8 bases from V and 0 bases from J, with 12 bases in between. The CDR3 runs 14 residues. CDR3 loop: CASGDGPSTDTQYF. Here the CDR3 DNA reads TGCGCCAGCGGGGACGGCCCTAGCACAGATACGCAGTATTTT.

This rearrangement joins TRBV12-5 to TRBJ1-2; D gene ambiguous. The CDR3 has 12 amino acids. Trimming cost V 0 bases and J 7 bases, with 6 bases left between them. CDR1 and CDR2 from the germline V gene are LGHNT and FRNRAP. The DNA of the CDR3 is TGTGCTAGTGGTTTGGTATTTTCTGGCTACACCTTC. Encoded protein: CASGLVFSGYTF.

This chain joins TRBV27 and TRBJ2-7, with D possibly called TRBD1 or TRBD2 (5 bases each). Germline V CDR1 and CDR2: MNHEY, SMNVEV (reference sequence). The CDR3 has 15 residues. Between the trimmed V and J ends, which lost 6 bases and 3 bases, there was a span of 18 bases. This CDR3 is CASRPSRDGYYEQYF. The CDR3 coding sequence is TGTGCCAGCAGGCCTTCTCGGGACGGCTACTACGAGCAGTACTTC.

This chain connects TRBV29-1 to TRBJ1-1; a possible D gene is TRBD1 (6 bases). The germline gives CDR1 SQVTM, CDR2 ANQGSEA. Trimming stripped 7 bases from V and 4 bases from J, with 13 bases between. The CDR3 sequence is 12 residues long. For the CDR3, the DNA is TGCAGCGGAACAGGGTTCGTCACTGAAGCTTTCTTT. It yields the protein CSGTGFVTEAFF. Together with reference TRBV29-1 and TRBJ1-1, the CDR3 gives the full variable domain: SAVISQKPSRDICQRGTSLTIQCQVDSQVTMMFWYRQQPGQSLTLIATANQGSEATYESGFVIDKFPISRPNLTFSTLTVSNMSPEDSSIYLCSGTGFVTEAFFGQGTRLTVV.

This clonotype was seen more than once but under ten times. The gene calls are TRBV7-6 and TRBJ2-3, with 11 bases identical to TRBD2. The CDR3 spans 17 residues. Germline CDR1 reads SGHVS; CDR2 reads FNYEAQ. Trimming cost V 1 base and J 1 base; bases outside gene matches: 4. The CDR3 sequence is CASSLVTSGRGTDTQYF. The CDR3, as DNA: TGTGCCAGCAGCTTAGTAACTAGCGGGAGAGGCACAGATACGCAGTATTTT.

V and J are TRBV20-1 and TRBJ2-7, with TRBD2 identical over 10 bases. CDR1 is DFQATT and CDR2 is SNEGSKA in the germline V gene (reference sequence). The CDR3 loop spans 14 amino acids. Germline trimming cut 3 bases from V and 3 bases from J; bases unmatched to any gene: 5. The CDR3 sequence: CSASTSGDVYEQYF. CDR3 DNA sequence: TGCAGTGCTAGTACTAGCGGGGATGTCTACGAGCAGTACTTC.

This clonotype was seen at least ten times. In DNA, the CDR3 is TGCAGTGCCCGAAGGCACGCAACTAATGAAAAACTGTTTTTT. Translated: CSARRHATNEKLFF. The chain links TRBV20-1 to TRBJ1-4; D uncertain. CDR1 DFQATT and CDR2 SNEGSKA come from the germline V gene (reference sequence). The CDR3 is 14 residues long. V was shortened by 6 bases and J by 0 bases, with 11 bases between the two germline ends.

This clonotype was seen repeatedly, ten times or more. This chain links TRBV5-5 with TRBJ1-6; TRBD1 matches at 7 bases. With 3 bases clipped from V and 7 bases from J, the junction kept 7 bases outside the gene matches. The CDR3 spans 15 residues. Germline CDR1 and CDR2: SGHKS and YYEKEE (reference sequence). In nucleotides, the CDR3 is TGTGCCAGCAGCTACTATGGGACAGAGAATTCACCCCTCCACTTT. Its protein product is CASSYYGTENSPLHF.

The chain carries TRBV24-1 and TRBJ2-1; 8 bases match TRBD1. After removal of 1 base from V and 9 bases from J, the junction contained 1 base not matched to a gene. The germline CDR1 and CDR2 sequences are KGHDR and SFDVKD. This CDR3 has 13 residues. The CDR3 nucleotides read TGTGCCACCAGTGATTTTGGACAGGGTGAGCAGTTCTTC. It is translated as CATSDFGQGEQFF.

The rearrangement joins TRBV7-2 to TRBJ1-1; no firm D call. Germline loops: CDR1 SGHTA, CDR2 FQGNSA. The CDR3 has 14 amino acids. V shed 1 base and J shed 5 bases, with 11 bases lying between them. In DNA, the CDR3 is TGTGCCAGCAGCTTAGAACGGGGAGGGACTGAAGCTTTCTTT. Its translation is CASSLERGGTEAFF. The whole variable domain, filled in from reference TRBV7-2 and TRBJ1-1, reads GAGVSQSPSNKVTEKGKDVELRCDPISGHTALYWYRQSLGQGLEFLIYFQGNSAPDKSGLPSDRFSAERTGGSVSTLTIQRTQQEDSAVYLCASSLERGGTEAFFGQGTRLTVV.

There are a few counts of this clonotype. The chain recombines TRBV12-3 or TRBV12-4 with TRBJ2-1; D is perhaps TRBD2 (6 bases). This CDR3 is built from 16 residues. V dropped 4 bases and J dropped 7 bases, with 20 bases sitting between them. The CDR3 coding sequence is TGTGCCAGCAGTTACCTGGTGTCGGGAGTGAAGAATGAGCAGTTCTTC. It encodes CASSYLVSGVKNEQFF.

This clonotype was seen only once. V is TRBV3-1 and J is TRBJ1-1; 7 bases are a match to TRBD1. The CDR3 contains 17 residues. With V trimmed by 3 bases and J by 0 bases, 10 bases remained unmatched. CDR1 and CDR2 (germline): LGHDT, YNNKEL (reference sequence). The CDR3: CASSHQQRTGLNTEAFF. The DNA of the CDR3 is TGTGCCAGCAGCCACCAACAGCGGACAGGCTTGAACACTGAAGCTTTCTTT.

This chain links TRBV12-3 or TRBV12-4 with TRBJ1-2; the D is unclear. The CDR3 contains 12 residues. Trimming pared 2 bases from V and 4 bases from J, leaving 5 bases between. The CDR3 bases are TGTGCCAGCAGTTTAAGCAGCTATGGCTACACCTTC. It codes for CASSLSSYGYTF.